This TCR beta chain emerged from a study of T cells in Graves' hyperthyroidism and ophthalmopathy (dated by TCRdb to about 2019). Turning to the overall study: Peripheral blood was collected at initial diagnosis, before any treatment. After sampling, hyperthyroidism patients received methimazole starting at 30 mg daily, and ophthalmopathy patients received high-dose intravenous methylprednisolone. A discovery cohort of about a hundred patients, approximately 45 with Graves' ophthalmopathy and about 58 with stable Graves' hyperthyroidism, was used to find distinguishing TCR V-J signatures. TCR Vbeta CDR3 sequencing of 135 peripheral blood samples (over 40 ophthalmopathy, 75 hyperthyroidism and some 17 progressor patients) is reported in the paper. Prospective prediction of ophthalmopathy was tested in an independent validation cohort consisting of 18 hyperthyroidism patients and 15 to 17 patients who later progressed to ophthalmopathy. Thyroid tissue and blood T-cell repertoires from six Graves' hyperthyroidism patients were also compared in the study. The roughly 100 discovery patients were randomly divided into training and test sets at a 7:3 ratio. Results and caveats for the whole study, not just this receptor: Ophthalmopathy was separated from stable hyperthyroidism by a 13 V-J signature model, with approximately 85% sensitivity and roughly 84% specificity obtained in cross-validation and 80%/75% obtained in testing. Sample size was not statistically predetermined, and blinding of investigators to group allocation was not performed. In validation, the model predicted progression to ophthalmopathy a median of roughly 6.2 months before onset, with roughly 68% sensitivity and 72.22% specificity. Most expanded thyroid clonotypes (frequency above 0.001) were also detected in blood, a finding suggesting that blood repertoires may reflect thyroid immune responses.

This clonotype was detected a few times. The antigen it recognizes is unknown. Per-base quality was not reported, and no clone a single base away is much larger than it. Amplification of TCR beta CDR3 regions was carried out from RNA transcripts. The TCR CDR3 was subjected to a first round of RT-PCR using the HTBI primer set and the Qiagen OneStep RT-PCR kit. The libraries were constructed in a second round of multiplex PCR and then size-selected and purified. Paired-end sequencing of the libraries was performed with 100 bp reads on an Illumina HiSeq2000. The paper's data handling went like this. Raw data were processed with SOAPnuke, discarding reads with adapters, uncalled bases, mean Phred below 15, or no exact constant-primer or identifier match. COPE v1.2.5 was used to merge high-quality paired reads, and clonotypes were defined as unique nucleotide sequences. MiTCR v1.1 was used to align clonotypes to the IMGT TRBV, TRBD and TRBJ reference segments. The analysis included only V-J combinations with a frequency above 0.0001, which together covered 98% to 99.2% of the repertoires. The TCS score was defined as F50 (clonal expansion) divided by E x V (chaos), with BLOSUM62-based TCRdist calculated between CDR3 peptides within each V-J. Welch's t-statistics and random forest reduced 500 to 550 V-J features to about 12, which were used in a naive Bayes classifier (R e1071). TCRdb ran its own pipeline on the public reads, namely fastp trimming at Q25 and MiXCR clone calling, and kept in-frame beta chains. Under each unique CDR3 protein, matching rows form one entry showing the most common genes and DNA. These V and J calls rely on TCRdb rather than the paper's analysis. The sample has approximately 380,000 distinct CDR3 sequences on record, approximately 19% of them singletons. Around 3.6% of the sample comes from the top ten.

Spanning cysteine to phenylalanine, the CDR3 consists of 16 amino acids. The kept DNA is CDR3 alone, 48 bases in frame from the first base. The germline V gene (reference sequence) supplies CDR1 LNHDA and CDR2 SQIVND. V sheds 4 bases and J sheds 0 bases, leaving 13 bases between their ends. Stable Graves' hyperthyroidism was defined as no progression to ophthalmopathy during 18 months of follow-up. Hyperthyroidism patients were newly diagnosed, with disease duration under 2 months, and aged 18 to 65 years. Patients with uncontrolled infections, other autoimmune diseases, pregnancy or lactation were excluded. Diagnoses were based on clinical symptoms, serum thyroxine and TRAb, thyroid ultrasound and orbital computed tomography. PBMCs were separated from under 12 ml of fresh peripheral blood using Ficoll-Paque density gradient centrifugation. Trizol reagent was used to extract total RNA, and RNA quality was then checked on an Agilent 2100 Bioanalyzer.

This sequence uses TRBV19 and TRBJ1-3; a tentative D match to TRBD1 spans 5 bases. The receptor's source is a woman between 18 and 29 years old with Graves' hyperthyroidism. What was sequenced was blood. The CDR3 region has the sequence CASSKTGPDSGNTIYF. The nucleotides are TGTGCCAGTAGTAAGACGGGACCGGACTCTGGAAACACCATATATTTT.